The 21 T cell receptor beta chains in this list originate from one sample, sequenced in a study of blood T cells in healthy people across ages. A sample-barcoded 5' primer and a J-beta primer mix were used in a second PCR of about 7 to 12 cycles. TCRdb re-analysed the 5' RACE reads in MiXCR, keeping a single row per CDR3 protein. Counted here are around 1,700,000 distinct CDR3 sequences, 28% occurring once; the ten biggest clones make up 7.7%. Sequenced: blood. These receptors originate from a woman in her thirties in good health.

Comments on this clonotype: This clone may be a read error of a much larger clone one base away. The gene calls are TRBV5-5 and TRBJ2-7, with D hard to call. Germline CDR1 reads SGHKS; CDR2 reads YYEKEE (reference sequence). V was shortened by 2 bases and J by 6 bases, with 9 bases between the two germline ends. This CDR3 region has 12 residues. CDR3 coding DNA: TGTGCCAGCAGCTTAGAGTACTTCGAGCAGTACTTC. Translated, it gives CASSLEYFEQYF.

The sample holds a few counts of this clonotype. The V gene is TRBV10-2, the J gene TRBJ2-7; a weak D match, TRBD1 (5 bases). Trimming shortened V by 4 bases and J by 3 bases, and 13 bases separated the two germline ends. This CDR3 region has 14 residues. In germline, CDR1 is WSHSY, CDR2 SAAADI. DNA for the CDR3: TGCGCCAGCAGTGGTGGAGCAGGGTTCTACGAGCAGTACTTC. As protein: CASSGGAGFYEQYF.

To note about this clonotype: One end of the junction varies from germline; a read error may be responsible. The CDR3 DNA is TGCTCCAGCAGCAGACAGGGAGACACTGAAGCTTTCTTT. It specifies CSSSRQGDTEAFF. J is TRBJ1-1 and V is TRBV4-1; TRBD1 matches at 7 bases. Germline loops: CDR1 MGHRA, CDR2 YSYEKL. This CDR3 is 13 amino acids long.

This clonotype was counted a few times. The chain is built from TRBV12-3 or TRBV12-4 and TRBJ1-1, with TRBD1 identical over 7 bases. This CDR3 is built from 13 residues. V shed 6 bases, J shed 5 bases, and the junction held 6 bases outside the gene matches. Written as DNA, the CDR3 is TGTGCCAGCAGATTACAGGGGCCGACTGAAGCTTTCTTT. This translates into CASRLQGPTEAFF.

The V gene is TRBV20-1, the J gene TRBJ2-7, with 7 nucleotides matching TRBD2. The CDR3 covers 13 residues. CDR1 DFQATT and CDR2 SNEGSKA come from the germline V gene (reference sequence). CDR3 loop: CSQRERDGYEQYF. The DNA for the CDR3 is TGCAGCCAAAGGGAGCGGGATGGTTACGAGCAGTACTTC.

The sample holds many counts of this clonotype. CDR3 sequence: CASSQGSYYSDGYNEQFF. The CDR3 DNA is TGCGCCAGCAGCCAAGGTAGTTATTATTCGGACGGCTACAATGAGCAGTTCTTC. The chain uses TRBV4-1 and TRBJ2-1, with D hard to call. This CDR3 has 18 residues. Germline CDR1 is MGHRA and CDR2 is YSYEKL. V was shortened by 1 base and J by 3 bases, with 19 bases between the two germline ends.

This chain uses TRBV29-1 with TRBJ2-1; 9 bases align to TRBD1. Germline CDR1 and CDR2: SQVTM and ANQGSEA. V shed 7 bases, J shed 5 bases, and the junction held 6 bases outside the gene matches. The CDR3 extends over 13 amino acids. CDR3 coding DNA: TGCAGCGGGACAGGGGTGGTAAACAATGAGCAGTTCTTC. Its protein product is CSGTGVVNNEQFF.

In this sample, this clonotype turned up a few times. This sequence joins TRBV5-1 and TRBJ2-1; TRBD2 matches at 8 bases. The CDR3 totals 16 residues. Trimming cost V 4 bases and J 1 base; bases outside gene matches: 7. The germline V gene encodes CDR1 SGHRS and CDR2 YFSETQ. The DNA of the CDR3 is TGCGCCAGCAGCCCGGGGAGCGGGAGTTCCTACAATGAGCAGTTCTTC. Translating gives CASSPGSGSSYNEQFF.

Concerning this clonotype: A single base separates this from a much larger clone, so it may be a read error. V is TRBV10-3 and J is TRBJ2-5; D is unclear. The V and J ends lost 6 bases and 4 bases respectively, with 18 bases between them. Per germline, CDR1 ENHRY and CDR2 SYGVKD. There are 15 residues in the CDR3. The CDR3 spells CAISASTNRRETQYF. CDR3 DNA sequence: TGTGCCATCAGCGCCTCGACCAACCGTCGAGAGACCCAGTACTTC.

This clonotype was seen a handful of times. This may be a read error, as it is one base from a much larger clone. This CDR3 is CASALTDTRYF. CDR3 nucleotide sequence: TGTGCCAGCGCCCTAACAGATACGCGGTATTTT. The chain is built from TRBV7-2 and TRBJ2-3; no reliable D call. Germline V lookup: CDR1 SGHTA, CDR2 FQGNSA. This CDR3 contains 11 residues.

This clonotype appeared a few times. The chain joins TRBV12-5 to TRBJ2-3; 13 nucleotides line up with TRBD2. Germline loops: CDR1 LGHNT, CDR2 FRNRAP. V shed 3 bases, J shed 5 bases, and the junction held 14 bases outside the gene matches. This CDR3 has 19 residues. This chain's CDR3 is CASGFTVTTSGGALDTQYF. In DNA, the CDR3 is TGTGCTAGTGGTTTCACAGTTACTACTAGCGGGGGGGCCCTAGATACGCAGTATTTT.

The chain recombines TRBV20-1 with TRBJ2-7; a possible D gene is TRBD2 (5 bases). The V gene lost 0 bases and the J gene lost 4 bases, with 22 bases spanning the gap. The CDR3 totals 17 residues. Per germline, CDR1 DFQATT and CDR2 SNEGSKA (reference sequence). The CDR3 is CSARDLGVRELRYEQYF. CDR3 nucleotide sequence: TGCAGTGCTAGAGATCTAGGAGTAAGGGAGCTTCGTTACGAGCAGTACTTC.

Note on this clonotype: A read error is possible here, since a much larger clone lies one base away. The missing conserved phenylalanine or tryptophan at the end of this CDR3 makes a read error likely. The rearrangement joins TRBV7-2 to TRBJ1-1, with D uncertain. The CDR3 contains 11 residues. V lost 5 bases, J lost 7 bases, and 8 bases lay in between. CDR1 is SGHTA, CDR2 FQGNSA, per germline. For the CDR3, the DNA is TGTGCCAGCAGCCAAGAGGGTGAAGCTTTCGTT. Translation: CASSQEGEAFV.

In this sample, this clonotype turned up many times. The CDR3 region has the DNA TGCAGCGTGTGGACAGGGATTACCTACGAGCAGTACTTC. The encoded protein is CSVWTGITYEQYF. The V and J genes are TRBV29-1 and TRBJ2-7; 8 nucleotides match TRBD1. Germline CDR1 is SQVTM and CDR2 is ANQGSEA. J lost 2 bases, V lost 6 bases, and 6 bases had no gene match. CDR3 length: 13 amino acids.

The sample holds many counts of this clonotype. The chain employs TRBV18 and TRBJ2-1; weak D call: TRBD1 (6 bases). The V end was cut by 6 bases, the J end by 7 bases, with 13 bases between. This CDR3 region has 13 residues. Germline-derived CDR1 and CDR2 are KGHSH and LQKENI. The CDR3 DNA follows: TGTGCCAGCTCTCAGACAGGATCAAATGAGCAGTTCTTC. Amino acid sequence: CASSQTGSNEQFF.

The V call is TRBV5-1, the J call TRBJ2-1; D is possibly TRBD1 (5 bases). This CDR3 has 17 residues. Trimming removed 4 bases at V and 7 bases at J, with 24 bases between. CDR1 is SGHRS, CDR2 YFSETQ, per germline. CDR3 sequence (DNA): TGCGCCAGCAGCCCCGGATTGGCAGGGTCGGGTACGAATGAGCAGTTCTTC. It translates to CASSPGLAGSGTNEQFF.

Concerning this clonotype itself: One end of the junction fails to match germline, which may point to a read error. V and J are TRBV3-1 and TRBJ2-6, with a tentative D call TRBD1 (5 bases). The CDR3 runs 13 residues. CDR1 is LGHDT and CDR2 is YNNKEL in the germline V gene (reference sequence). The CDR3 DNA sequence: TGTGCCAGCAGCCAGCGTGGGGCCAACATCCTGACTTTC. Its protein product is CASSQRGANILTF. The full variable domain, with the rest looked up from reference TRBV3-1 and TRBJ2-6, is DTAVSQTPKYLVTQMGNDKSIKCEQNLGHDTMYWYKQDSKKFLKIMFSYNNKELIINETVPNRFSPKSPDKAHLNLHINSLELGDSAVYFCASSQRGANILTFGAGSRLTVL.

This clonotype came up a few times. The V and J genes are TRBV12-3 or TRBV12-4 and TRBJ2-7; 7 bases are a match to TRBD1. The ends lost 5 bases at V and 6 bases at J; junction bases unmatched: 7. The CDR3 covers 13 residues. DNA for the CDR3: TGTGCCAGCAGTACGCGACAGGGCTGCGAGCAGTACTTC. It codes for CASSTRQGCEQYF.

This clonotype turned up a few times. One end of the junction does not line up with germline, which may come from a read error. The V gene is TRBV5-1, the J gene TRBJ2-5, with D maybe TRBD2 (6 bases). The CDR3 loop spans 15 amino acids. Germline-derived CDR1 and CDR2 are SGHRS and YFSETQ. The CDR3 region has the DNA TGCACCAGCAGCTTGGTAGCGGTCACCCAAGAGACCCAGTACTTC. Protein sequence: CTSSLVAVTQETQYF.

The chain links TRBV28 to TRBJ1-1; 9 bases align to TRBD1. Trimming cost V 6 bases and J 3 bases; bases outside gene matches: 8. There are 15 residues in the CDR3. CDR1 is MDHEN, CDR2 SYDVKM, per germline. The CDR3 here is CASRKGQGMDTEAFF. CDR3 DNA sequence: TGTGCCAGCAGAAAGGGACAGGGAATGGACACTGAAGCTTTCTTT.

V usage is TRBV25-1 and J usage is TRBJ2-1; the match to TRBD2 covers 11 bases. Germline V CDR1 and CDR2: MGHDK, SYGVNS. V dropped 4 bases and J dropped 4; count of bases not matched to a gene: 6. CDR3 size: 16 residues. The CDR3 DNA sequence: TGTGCCAGCAGTGGGTCTAGCGGGAGGAATTACAATGAGCAGTTCTTC. Translating gives CASSGSSGRNYNEQFF.